A single sample is the source of the 11 T cell receptor beta chains below, sequenced in a study of shared clonotypes between healthy human individuals. Method: immunoSEQ multiplex PCR; TCRdb's copy keeps in-frame clones and lacks some. The sample contains 2 million to 2.5 million clones, roughly 95% of which appear only once. Sample: naive CD4+ T cells sorted from blood. The subset was: CD45RA+ positively selected. These receptors all stem from a man aged 18 to 30 in good health.

The chain combines TRBV19 with TRBJ1-6; 7 nucleotides match TRBD1. Germline CDR1 reads LNHDA; CDR2 reads SQIVND (reference sequence). Trimming removed 9 bases from V and 7 bases from J; junction bases left unmatched: 9. The CDR3 has 14 residues. Here the CDR3 DNA reads TGTGCCAGCCGGGAGACAGGGAAGAATTCACCCCTCCACTTT. It yields the protein CASRETGKNSPLHF.

The chain has TRBV2 and TRBJ1-4, with D unresolved. Trimming removed 7 bases at V and 8 bases at J, with 11 bases between. The germline V gene encodes CDR1 SNHLY and CDR2 FYNNEI. The CDR3 consists of 12 residues. CDR3: CASKRVEEKLFF. The CDR3 nucleotides are TGTGCCAGCAAAAGGGTTGAGGAAAAACTGTTTTTT.

The gene calls are TRBV15 and TRBJ2-7; 10 bases map to TRBD1. The CDR3 runs 16 residues. The germline CDR1 and CDR2 sequences are LNHNV and YYDKDF (reference sequence). The ends lost 1 base at V and 5 bases at J; junction bases unmatched: 8. CDR3 loop: CATSRGAGTGVHEQYF. CDR3 coding DNA: TGTGCCACCAGCAGAGGAGCCGGGACAGGGGTCCACGAGCAGTACTTC.

CDR3 protein: CASSRRTATNTGELFF. DNA for the CDR3: TGTGCCAGCAGCCGAAGGACTGCTACGAACACCGGGGAGCTGTTTTTT. This chain joins TRBV7-2 and TRBJ2-2; a weak D match, TRBD2 (5 bases). V was trimmed by 5 bases and J by 0 bases, leaving 13 bases between them. The germline gives CDR1 SGHTA, CDR2 FQGNSA. This CDR3 comprises 16 residues. The full variable domain, in which reference TRBV7-2 and TRBJ2-2 provide the parts outside the CDR3, is GAGVSQSPSNKVTEKGKDVELRCDPISGHTALYWYRQSLGQGLEFLIYFQGNSAPDKSGLPSDRFSAERTGGSVSTLTIQRTQQEDSAVYLCASSRRTATNTGELFFGEGSRLTVL.

The V and J genes are TRBV30 and TRBJ2-5, with D tentatively TRBD2 (6 bases). CDR1 GTSNPN and CDR2 SVGIG come from the germline V gene (reference sequence). With 5 bases removed from V and 2 bases from J, the gap between germline ends came to 9 bases. The CDR3 runs 12 residues. The CDR3 bases are TGTGCCTGGGCGGCGGGGCAAGAGACCCAGTACTTC. It is translated as CAWAAGQETQYF.

This clone appeared a single time. The chain is built from TRBV10-3 and TRBJ2-5; maybe TRBD2 (6 bases). This CDR3 is built from 13 residues. V lost 8 bases and J lost 2, with 12 bases in between. Germline assignment: CDR1 ENHRY and CDR2 SYGVKD. The DNA for the CDR3 is TGTGCCATCGGAGGGGACCCACAAGAGACCCAGTACTTC. Translating it yields CAIGGDPQETQYF.

V and J are TRBV19 and TRBJ1-5, with 9 bases lining up with TRBD1. Germline CDR1 LNHDA, CDR2 SQIVND (reference sequence). The V segment lost 8 bases and the J segment 2 bases; nucleotides outside the gene matches: 1. The CDR3 is made up of 13 amino acids. CDR3 residues: CASGDRGNQPQHF. DNA for the CDR3: TGTGCCAGTGGGGACAGGGGCAATCAGCCCCAGCATTTT.

With regard to this clone: A read error may produce the germline difference seen at one junction end. The chain couples TRBV6-5 to TRBJ2-7, with 8 positions matching TRBD2. Germline V CDR1 and CDR2: MNHEY, SVGAGI. This CDR3 is built from 14 residues. In DNA, the CDR3 is TGTGCCAGCAGTTACCTCCTCGGCGGGGGGCACATGAACTTC. Its translation is CASSYLLGGGHMNF.

This clone was counted once. V is TRBV5-4 and J is TRBJ2-7; D possibly uses TRBD1 or TRBD2 (5 bases each). Per germline, CDR1 SGHNT and CDR2 YYREEE (reference sequence). The CDR3 contains 14 residues. V shed 5 bases and J shed 1 base, with 13 bases lying between them. The CDR3 sequence: CASSSRGLSYEQYF. The CDR3 bases are TGTGCCAGCAGTTCACGGGGCCTGTCCTACGAGCAGTACTTC.

This clone was observed once. The V gene is TRBV29-1, the J gene TRBJ2-1, with a weak D call TRBD2 (5 bases). The CDR3 totals 13 residues. Germline assignment: CDR1 SQVTM and CDR2 ANQGSEA. Trimming removed 4 bases from V and 1 base from J, with 8 bases in between. Here the CDR3 DNA reads TGCAGCGTTGTTGGAGGATCCTACAATGAGCAGTTCTTC. This encodes CSVVGGSYNEQFF.

The rearrangement uses TRBV4-1 and TRBJ1-6; D is uncertain. The CDR3 sequence is 19 residues long. V gave up 0 bases and J gave up 0 bases, with 15 bases separating them. Germline values: CDR1 MGHRA, CDR2 YSYEKL. CDR3 loop: CASSQDTLERSSYNSPLHF. The DNA of the CDR3 is TGCGCCAGCAGCCAAGATACCCTGGAGAGGAGCTCCTATAATTCACCCCTCCACTTT.